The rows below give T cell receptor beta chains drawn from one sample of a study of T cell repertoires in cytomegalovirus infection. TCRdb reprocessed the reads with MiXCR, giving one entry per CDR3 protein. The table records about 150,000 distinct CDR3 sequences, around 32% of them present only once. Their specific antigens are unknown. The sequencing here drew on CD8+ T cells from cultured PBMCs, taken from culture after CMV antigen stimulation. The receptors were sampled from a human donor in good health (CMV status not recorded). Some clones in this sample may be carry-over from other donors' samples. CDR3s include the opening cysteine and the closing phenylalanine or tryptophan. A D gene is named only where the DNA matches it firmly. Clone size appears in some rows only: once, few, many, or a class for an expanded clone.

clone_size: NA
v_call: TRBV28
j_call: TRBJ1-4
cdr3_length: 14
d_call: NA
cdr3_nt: TGTGCCAGCAGTTCAGAAACGGAGGGTGAAAAACTGTTTTTT
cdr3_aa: CASSSETEGEKLFF

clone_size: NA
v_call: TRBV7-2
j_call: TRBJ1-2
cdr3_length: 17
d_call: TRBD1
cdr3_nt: TGTGCCAGCAGCTTGCCCCTGACAGGGCGGGAAATATATGGCTACACCTTC
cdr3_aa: CASSLPLTGREIYGYTF

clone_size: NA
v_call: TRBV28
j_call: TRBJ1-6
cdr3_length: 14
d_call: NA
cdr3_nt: TGTGCCAGCAGTACCCCGACGCTCGGGTCACCCCTCCACTTT
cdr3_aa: CASSTPTLGSPLHF

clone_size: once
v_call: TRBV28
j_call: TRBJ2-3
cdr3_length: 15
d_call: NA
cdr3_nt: TGTGCCAGCAGACTTAGGGGGGAAACCACAGATACGCAGTATTTT
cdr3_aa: CASRLRGETTDTQYF

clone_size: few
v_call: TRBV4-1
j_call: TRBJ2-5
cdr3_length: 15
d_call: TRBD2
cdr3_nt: TGCGCCAGCAGCCAAGTAGTAGCGGGGAGAGAGACCCAGTACTTC
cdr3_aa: CASSQVVAGRETQYF

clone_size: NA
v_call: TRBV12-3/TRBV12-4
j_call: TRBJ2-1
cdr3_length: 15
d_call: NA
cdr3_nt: TGTGCCAGCAGTTCCCGGGCCCTTCCTGACAATGAGCAGTTCTTC
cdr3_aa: CASSSRALPDNEQFF

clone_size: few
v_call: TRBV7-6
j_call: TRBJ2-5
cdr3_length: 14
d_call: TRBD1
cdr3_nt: TGTGCCAGCAGTCCGGACAGGGGGGGAAAGACCCAGTACTTC
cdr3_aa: CASSPDRGGKTQYF

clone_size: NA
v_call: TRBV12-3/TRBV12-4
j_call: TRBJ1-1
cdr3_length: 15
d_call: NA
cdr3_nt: TGTGCCAGCAGTTTAGGTTTTTCGGGAGGGACTGAAGCTTTCTTT
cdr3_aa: CASSLGFSGGTEAFF

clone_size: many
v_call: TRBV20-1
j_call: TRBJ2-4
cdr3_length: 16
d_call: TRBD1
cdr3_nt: TGCAGTGCTAGAGATGAGGTGACAGGGGGTATGAACATTCAGTACTTC
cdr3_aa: CSARDEVTGGMNIQYF

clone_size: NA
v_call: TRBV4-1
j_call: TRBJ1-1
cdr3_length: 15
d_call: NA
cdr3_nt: TGCGCCAGCAGCCAGTTGGAGCAGGGACAAGCCGAAGCTTTCTTT
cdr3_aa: CASSQLEQGQAEAFF

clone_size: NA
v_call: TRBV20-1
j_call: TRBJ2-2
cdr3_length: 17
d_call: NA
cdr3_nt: TGCAGTGCTAGAGACCTAACCGGGACCCGTAACACCGGGGAGCTGTTTTTT
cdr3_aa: CSARDLTGTRNTGELFF

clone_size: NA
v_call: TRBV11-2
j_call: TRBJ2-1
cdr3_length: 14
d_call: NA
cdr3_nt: TGTGCCAGCAGCCCTAAACCCGTCGGGGATGAGCAGTTCTTC
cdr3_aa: CASSPKPVGDEQFF

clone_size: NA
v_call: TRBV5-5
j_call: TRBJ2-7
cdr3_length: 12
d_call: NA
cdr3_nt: TGTGCCAGCAGCTTTATGGGCTACGAGCAGTACTTC
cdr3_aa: CASSFMGYEQYF

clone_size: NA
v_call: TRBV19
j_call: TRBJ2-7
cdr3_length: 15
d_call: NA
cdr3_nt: TGTGCCAGTAGTATAAATTTGGCAGGATCCTACGAGCAGTACTTC
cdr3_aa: CASSINLAGSYEQYF

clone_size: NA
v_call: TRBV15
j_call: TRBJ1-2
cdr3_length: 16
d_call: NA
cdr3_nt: TGTGCCACCAGCAGCCACCGCTCGTATACTAACTATGGCTACACCTTC
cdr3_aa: CATSSHRSYTNYGYTF

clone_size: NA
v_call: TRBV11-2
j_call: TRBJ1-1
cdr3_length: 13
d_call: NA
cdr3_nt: TGTGCCAGCAGCTTAAGTATGGGAACTGAAGCTTTCTTT
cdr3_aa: CASSLSMGTEAFF

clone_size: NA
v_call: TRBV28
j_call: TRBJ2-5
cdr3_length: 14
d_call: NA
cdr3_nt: TGTGCCAGCAGTTTTCCAGGAAGCCAAGAGACCCAGTACTTC
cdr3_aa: CASSFPGSQETQYF

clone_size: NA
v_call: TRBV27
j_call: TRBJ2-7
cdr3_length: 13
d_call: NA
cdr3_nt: TGTGCCAGCAGTTTAGGACCGAGTATGGAGCAGTACTTC
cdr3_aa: CASSLGPSMEQYF

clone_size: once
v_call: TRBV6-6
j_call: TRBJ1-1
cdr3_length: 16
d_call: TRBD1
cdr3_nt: TGTGCCAGCACAGCCCGACAGGGACGGATGAACACTGAAGCTTTCTTT
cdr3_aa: CASTARQGRMNTEAFF

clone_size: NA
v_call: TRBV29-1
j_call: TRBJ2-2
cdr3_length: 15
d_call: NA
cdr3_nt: TGCAGCGTTGAGAGGGAGGGGGCGATCACCGGGGAGCTGTTTTTT
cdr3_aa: CSVEREGAITGELFF

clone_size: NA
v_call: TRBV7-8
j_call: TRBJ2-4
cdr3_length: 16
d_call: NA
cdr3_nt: TGTGCCAGCAGCTTATACCCAGGGCCCGCCAAAAACATTCAGTACTTC
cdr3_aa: CASSLYPGPAKNIQYF

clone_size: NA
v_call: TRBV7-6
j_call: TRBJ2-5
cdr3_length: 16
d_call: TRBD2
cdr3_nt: TGTGCCAGCAGCCCTGGACTAGCGCAAGAGAAAGAGACCCAGTACTTC
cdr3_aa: CASSPGLAQEKETQYF

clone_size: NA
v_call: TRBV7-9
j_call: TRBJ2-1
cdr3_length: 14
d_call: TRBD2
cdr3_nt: TGTGCCAGCAGCCAGACTAGCGGGGGGGCCGAGCAGTTCTTC
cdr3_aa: CASSQTSGGAEQFF

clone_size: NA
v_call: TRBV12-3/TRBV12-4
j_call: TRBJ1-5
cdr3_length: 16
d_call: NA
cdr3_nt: TGTGCCAGCAGTTTAGAGGTGGGGCCGGGGAATCAGCCCCAGCATTTT
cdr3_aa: CASSLEVGPGNQPQHF

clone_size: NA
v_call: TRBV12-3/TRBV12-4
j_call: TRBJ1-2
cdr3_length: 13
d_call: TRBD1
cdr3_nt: TGTGCCAGCAGTCCCCAGGGGGTTCATGGCTACACCTTC
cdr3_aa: CASSPQGVHGYTF

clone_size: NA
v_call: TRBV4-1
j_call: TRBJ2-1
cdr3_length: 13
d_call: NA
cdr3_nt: TGCGCCAGCAGCCAGGACTCGGAGGATGAGCAGTTCTTC
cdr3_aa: CASSQDSEDEQFF

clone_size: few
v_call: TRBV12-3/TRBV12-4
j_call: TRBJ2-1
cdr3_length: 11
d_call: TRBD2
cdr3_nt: TGTGCCAGCCGGGGGGGGAATGAGCAGTTCTTC
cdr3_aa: CASRGGNEQFF

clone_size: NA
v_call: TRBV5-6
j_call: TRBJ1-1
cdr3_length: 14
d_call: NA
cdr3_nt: TGTGCCAGCAGCCAGCCGACAGAGAACACTGAAGCTTTCTTT
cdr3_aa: CASSQPTENTEAFF

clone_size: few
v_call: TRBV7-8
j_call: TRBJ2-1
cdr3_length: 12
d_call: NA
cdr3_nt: TGTGCCAGCAGCTTAGATCTTAATGAGCAGTTCTTC
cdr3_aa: CASSLDLNEQFF

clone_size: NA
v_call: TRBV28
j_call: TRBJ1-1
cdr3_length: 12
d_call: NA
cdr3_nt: TGTGCCAGCTTGACAGCCTACACTGAAGCTTTCTTT
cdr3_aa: CASLTAYTEAFF

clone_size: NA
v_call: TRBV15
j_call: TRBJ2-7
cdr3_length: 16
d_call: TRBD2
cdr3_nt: TGTGCCACCAGCCCCCGTGGGGTAGCGGGGGGGCCGTGGCAGTACTTC
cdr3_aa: CATSPRGVAGGPWQYF

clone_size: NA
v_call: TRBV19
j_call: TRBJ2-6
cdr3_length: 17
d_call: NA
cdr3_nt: TGTGCCAGTAGTTTTTACGGGACGCTCTCTGGGGCCAACGTCCTGACTTTC
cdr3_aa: CASSFYGTLSGANVLTF

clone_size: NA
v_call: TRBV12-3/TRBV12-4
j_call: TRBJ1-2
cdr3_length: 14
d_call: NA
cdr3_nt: TGTGCCAGCAGTTTAGGACTTGTCGACTATGGCTACACCTTC
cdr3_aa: CASSLGLVDYGYTF

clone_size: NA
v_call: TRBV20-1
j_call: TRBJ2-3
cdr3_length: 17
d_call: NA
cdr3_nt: TGCAGTGCTAGCGCTTCGACCTTAGTACGGATCACAGATACGCAGTATTTT
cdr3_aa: CSASASTLVRITDTQYF

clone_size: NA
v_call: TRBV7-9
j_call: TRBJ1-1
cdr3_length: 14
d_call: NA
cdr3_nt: TGTGCCAGCAGCTTATGGGACACTAACACTGAAGCTTTCTTT
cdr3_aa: CASSLWDTNTEAFF

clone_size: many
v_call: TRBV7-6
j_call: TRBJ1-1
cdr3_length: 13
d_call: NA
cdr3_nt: TGTGCCAGCAGCTCCTGGACACACACTGAAGCTTTCTTT
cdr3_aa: CASSSWTHTEAFF

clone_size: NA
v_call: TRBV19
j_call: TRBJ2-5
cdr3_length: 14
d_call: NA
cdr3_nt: TGTGCCAGTAGTATGGTTCAGGGCGGAGAGACCCAGTACTTC
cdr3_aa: CASSMVQGGETQYF

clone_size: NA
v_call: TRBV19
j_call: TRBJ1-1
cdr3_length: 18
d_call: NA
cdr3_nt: TGTGCCAGTAGTATTGGGACTCAACTCGGGCAGGAGAACACTGAAGCTTTCTTT
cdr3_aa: CASSIGTQLGQENTEAFF

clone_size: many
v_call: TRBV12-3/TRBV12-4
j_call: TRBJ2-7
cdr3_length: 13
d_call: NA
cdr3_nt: TGTGCCAGCAGTTTACCGGGGACCTACGAGCAGTACTTC
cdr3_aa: CASSLPGTYEQYF

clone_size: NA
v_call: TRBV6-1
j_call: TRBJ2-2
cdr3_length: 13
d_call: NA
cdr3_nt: TGTGCCAGCAGTTACGAGGGATCCGGGGAGCTGTTTTTT
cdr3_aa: CASSYEGSGELFF

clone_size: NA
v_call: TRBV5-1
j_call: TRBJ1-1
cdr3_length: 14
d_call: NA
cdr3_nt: TGCGCCAGCAGCTTGGCCGGTGGTGAATCTGAAGCTTTCTTT
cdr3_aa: CASSLAGGESEAFF

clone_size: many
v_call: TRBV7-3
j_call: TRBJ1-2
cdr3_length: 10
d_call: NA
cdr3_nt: TGTGCCAGCAGCTTAGAAGGCTACACCTTC
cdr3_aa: CASSLEGYTF

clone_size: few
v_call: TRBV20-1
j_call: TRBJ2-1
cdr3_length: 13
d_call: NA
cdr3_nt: TGCAGTGCTCGACCGGGACACCTCCCGGAGCAGTTCTTC
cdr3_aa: CSARPGHLPEQFF

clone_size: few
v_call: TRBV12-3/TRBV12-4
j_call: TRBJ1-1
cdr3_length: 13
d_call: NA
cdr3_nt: TGTGCCAGCAGTAACGGGCCGAACACTGAAGCTTTCTTT
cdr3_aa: CASSNGPNTEAFF

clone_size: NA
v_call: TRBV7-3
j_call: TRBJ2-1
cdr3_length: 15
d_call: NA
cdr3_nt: TGTGCCAGCAGCCCGCCGCAGGGTACGAACAATGAGCAGTTCTTC
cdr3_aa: CASSPPQGTNNEQFF

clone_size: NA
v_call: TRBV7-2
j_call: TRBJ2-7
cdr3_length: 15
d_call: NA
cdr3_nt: TGTGCCAGCAGCAGTCTAGTCGGGGGGCCGTACGAGCAGTACTTC
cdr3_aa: CASSSLVGGPYEQYF

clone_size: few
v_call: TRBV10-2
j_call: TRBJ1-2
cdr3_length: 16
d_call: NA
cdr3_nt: TGCGCCAGCAGTGATAAGGTAGAGCTCCTGAGCTATGGCTACACCTTC
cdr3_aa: CASSDKVELLSYGYTF

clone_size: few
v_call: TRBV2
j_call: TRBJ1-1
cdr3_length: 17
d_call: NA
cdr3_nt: TGTGCCAGCAGTGAACCGGGGGGGATCCTAATGAACACTGAAGCTTTCTTT
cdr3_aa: CASSEPGGILMNTEAFF

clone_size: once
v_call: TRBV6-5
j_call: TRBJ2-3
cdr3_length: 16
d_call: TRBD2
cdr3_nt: TGTGCCAGCAGTTACGGGACTAGCGGGGACACAGATACGCAGTATTTT
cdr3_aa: CASSYGTSGDTDTQYF

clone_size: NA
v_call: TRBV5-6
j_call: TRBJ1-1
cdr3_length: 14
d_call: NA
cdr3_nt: TGTGCCAGCAGCTTGTGGGGCTCCTCCACTGAAGCTTTCTTT
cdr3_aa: CASSLWGSSTEAFF

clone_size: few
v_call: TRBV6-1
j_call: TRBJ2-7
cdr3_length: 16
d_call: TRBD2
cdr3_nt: TGTGCCAGCAGCGACATGCCTTGGGGGGGCTCCTACGAGCAGTACTTC
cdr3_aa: CASSDMPWGGSYEQYF

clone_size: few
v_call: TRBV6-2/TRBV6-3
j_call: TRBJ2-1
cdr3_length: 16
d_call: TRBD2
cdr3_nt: TGTGCCAGCAGGACATCTCTAGCGGGGGCCCACAATGAGCAGTTCTTC
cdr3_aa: CASRTSLAGAHNEQFF

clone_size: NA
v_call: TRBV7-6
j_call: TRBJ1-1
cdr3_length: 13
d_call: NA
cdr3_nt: TGTGCCAGCGATTCGGGTTGGAACACTGAAGCTTTCTTT
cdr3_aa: CASDSGWNTEAFF

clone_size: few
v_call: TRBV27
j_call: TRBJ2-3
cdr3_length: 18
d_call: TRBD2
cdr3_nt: TGTGCCAGCAGTCCGACTAGCGGGGGGTCACGGGACACAGATACGCAGTATTTT
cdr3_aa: CASSPTSGGSRDTDTQYF

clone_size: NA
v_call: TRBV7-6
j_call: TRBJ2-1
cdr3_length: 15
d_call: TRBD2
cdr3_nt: TGTGCCAGCAGCCTCGGGGGGGACATCTACAATGAGCAGTTCTTC
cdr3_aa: CASSLGGDIYNEQFF

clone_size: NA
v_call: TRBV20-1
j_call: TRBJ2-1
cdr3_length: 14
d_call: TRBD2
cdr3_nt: TGCAGTGCATCCGGGACTAGCGGGGGCAATGAGCAGTTCTTC
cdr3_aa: CSASGTSGGNEQFF

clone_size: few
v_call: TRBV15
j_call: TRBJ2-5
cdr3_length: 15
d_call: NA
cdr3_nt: TGTGCCACCAGCAGAGACGCAGGTGTCCAAGAGACCCAGTACTTC
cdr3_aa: CATSRDAGVQETQYF

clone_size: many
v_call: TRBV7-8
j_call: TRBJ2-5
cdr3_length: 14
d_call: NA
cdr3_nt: TGTGCCAGCAGCTTGTCCGGCTTGGGGGAGACCCAGTACTTC
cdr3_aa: CASSLSGLGETQYF

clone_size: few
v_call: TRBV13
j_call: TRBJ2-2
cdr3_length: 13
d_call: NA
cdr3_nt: TGTGCCAGCAGCTTCGAGGGCACCGGGGAGCTGTTTTTT
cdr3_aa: CASSFEGTGELFF